This T cell receptor beta chain was identified during a study of blood T cell repertoires in COVID-19. In the authors' workflow: Amplification from reference gene primers served as the basis for estimated nucleated cell counts. The method was immunoSEQ multiplex PCR; TCRdb's version includes in-frame clones alone and lacks a portion of them. V and J calls and clone size follow that table, whereas D and trimming were derived from the DNA. The sample shows 70,000 to 95,000 clones, 70% to 90% of them seen only once. The CDR3 sequence is 14 residues long. The V gene lost 4 bases and the J gene lost 3 bases, with 13 bases spanning the gap. Germline-derived CDR1 and CDR2 are LGHNA and YNFKEQ.

This chain joins TRBV4-2 and TRBJ2-7; weak D call: TRBD1 (6 bases). The source of this sequence is a woman in her seventies with active or convalescent COVID-19. What was sequenced was peripheral blood. Here the CDR3 reads CASSPEVRGYEQYF. For the CDR3, the DNA is TGTGCCAGCAGCCCAGAGGTCAGGGGCTACGAGCAGTACTTC.